This passage covers 13 T cell receptor beta chains from one sample sequenced in a study of blood T cell repertoires in COVID-19. The protocol was immunoSEQ multiplex PCR, while the TCRdb copy is restricted to in-frame clones and leaves out a portion. The repertoire holds some 270,000 clones, with 80% to 90% as singletons. The sequenced sample was PBMCs or T cells enriched from blood (not recorded which). The receptors here all came from a woman between 50 and 59 years old who had been exposed to COVID-19.

The chain is built from TRBV21-1 and TRBJ1-1; the D segment call TRBD1 is taken from the table without a DNA check. TRBV21-1 is termed a pseudogene. The CDR3 has 13 amino acids. The DNA for the CDR3 is TGTGCCAGCAGCAGACCTGGAAGGGGCGACGCTTTCTTT. This gives the protein CASSRPGRGDAFF.

The chain couples TRBV6-4 to TRBJ2-7; D call uncertain. There are 12 residues in the CDR3. Germline V gene data show CDR1 as MRHNA and CDR2 as SNTAGT. V was cut by 4 bases and J by 4 bases, with 8 bases left in between. The chain's CDR3 is CASSAAGYEQYF. The CDR3 coding sequence is TGTGCCAGCAGTGCCGCCGGTTACGAGCAGTACTTC.

This clone was observed a single time. CDR3 nucleotide sequence: TGTGCCGGGGGGGGGACCTCCTATGGCTACACCTTC. Its protein product is CAGGGTSYGYTF. The J gene is TRBJ1-2, the V gene TRBV30; tentatively, D is TRBD1 (5 bases). Trimming pared 8 bases from V and 4 bases from J, leaving 14 bases between. Germline assignment: CDR1 GTSNPN and CDR2 SVGIG (reference sequence). The CDR3 has 12 residues.

The chain uses TRBV6-4 and TRBJ1-1; possible D gene TRBD1, 6 bases. The ends were cut back, 6 bases at V and 3 bases at J, with 17 bases in the middle. CDR1 is MRHNA, CDR2 SNTAGT, per germline. CDR3 length: 15 amino acids. In nucleotides, the CDR3 is TGTGCCAGCAGCCGTGGGGGGGCTGGGGACACTGAAGCTTTCTTT. The encoded protein is CASSRGGAGDTEAFF.

The chain recombines TRBV7-9 with TRBJ1-3, with 9 bases identical to TRBD1. The CDR3 sequence is 16 residues long. The germline V gene encodes CDR1 SEHNR and CDR2 FQNEAQ (reference sequence). The V and J ends lost 4 bases and 6 bases, in that order; junction bases with no gene match: 10. CDR3 sequence: CASSYVLGQGLNTIYF. DNA of the CDR3: TGTGCCAGCAGCTACGTGTTGGGACAGGGCCTAAACACCATATATTTT.

This chain links TRBV6-5 with TRBJ1-1; no clear D. Between the trimmed V and J ends, which lost 2 bases and 3 bases, there was a span of 7 bases. CDR1 is MNHEY, CDR2 SVGAGI, per germline. This CDR3 comprises 13 residues. The CDR3 DNA follows: TGTGCCAGCAGTTACCTCCCCGACACTGAAGCTTTCTTT. It specifies CASSYLPDTEAFF.

The genes are TRBV29-1 and TRBJ2-5; 12 bases map to TRBD1. V shed 5 bases, J shed 5 bases, and the junction held 12 bases outside the gene matches. This CDR3 is 16 amino acids long. Germline V gene sequence: CDR1 SQVTM, CDR2 ANQGSEA. CDR3 DNA: TGCAGCGTTCTCCGGGACAGGGGGCTACGGGCGGAGACCCAGTACTTC. Translating gives CSVLRDRGLRAETQYF. Supplemented by reference TRBV29-1 and TRBJ2-5, the full variable domain reads SAVISQKPSRDICQRGTSLTIQCQVDSQVTMMFWYRQQPGQSLTLIATANQGSEATYESGFVIDKFPISRPNLTFSTLTVSNMSPEDSSIYLCSVLRDRGLRAETQYFGPGTRLLVL.

V is TRBV29-1 and J is TRBJ2-1; D might be TRBD2 (6 bases). Germline V lookup: CDR1 SQVTM, CDR2 ANQGSEA. CDR3 length: 14 amino acids. Trimming shortened V by 7 bases and J by 0 bases, and 13 bases separated the two germline ends. The CDR3, as DNA: TGCAGCGCCGAGGTGGGAGGCTCCTACAATGAGCAGTTCTTC. Amino acid sequence: CSAEVGGSYNEQFF.

The CDR3 DNA sequence: TGCGCCAGCAGCTTGACAGGGGGCGACCCCAATGAGCAGTTCTTC. Its protein product is CASSLTGGDPNEQFF. The genes are TRBV5-1 and TRBJ2-1; 9 positions agree with TRBD1. V trimming: 1 base; J trimming: 6 bases; junction bases outside the gene matches: 5. CDR1 and CDR2 (germline): SGHRS, YFSETQ. CDR3 length equals 15 residues.

The chain couples TRBV30 to TRBJ2-7; 8 bases are shared with TRBD2. The CDR3 is made up of 12 amino acids. Germline CDR1 and CDR2: GTSNPN and SVGIG (reference sequence). Trimming cost V 4 bases and J 3 bases; bases outside gene matches: 2. In nucleotides, the CDR3 is TGTGCCTGGAAGGGACTAGGCTACGAGCAGTACTTC. Translation: CAWKGLGYEQYF.

The rearrangement links TRBV11-2 to TRBJ1-1; D is unresolved. Per germline, CDR1 SGHAT and CDR2 FQNNGV. There are 14 residues in the CDR3. V lost 5 bases, J lost 1 base, and 11 bases lay in between. CDR3 residues: CASSLQRGNTEAFF. DNA of the CDR3: TGTGCCAGCAGCCTACAGCGGGGGAACACTGAAGCTTTCTTT.

The chain links TRBV13 to TRBJ1-2; D might be TRBD1 (6 bases). V was shortened by 3 bases and J by 7 bases, with 9 bases between the two germline ends. The CDR3 runs to 12 residues. The germline CDR1 and CDR2 sequences are PRHDT and FYEKMQ (reference sequence). The CDR3 is CASSFLGAGYTF. CDR3 nucleotides: TGTGCCAGCAGCTTTCTGGGGGCTGGCTACACCTTC.

The CDR3 nucleotides are TGTGCCAGCTACGGGAGCACAGATACGCAGTATTTT. Residues: CASYGSTDTQYF. The V call is TRBV28, the J call TRBJ2-3; D is unclear. CDR3 length: 12 amino acids. Germline CDR1 is MDHEN and CDR2 is SYDVKM. The V and J ends lost 8 bases and 0 bases respectively, with 6 bases between them.